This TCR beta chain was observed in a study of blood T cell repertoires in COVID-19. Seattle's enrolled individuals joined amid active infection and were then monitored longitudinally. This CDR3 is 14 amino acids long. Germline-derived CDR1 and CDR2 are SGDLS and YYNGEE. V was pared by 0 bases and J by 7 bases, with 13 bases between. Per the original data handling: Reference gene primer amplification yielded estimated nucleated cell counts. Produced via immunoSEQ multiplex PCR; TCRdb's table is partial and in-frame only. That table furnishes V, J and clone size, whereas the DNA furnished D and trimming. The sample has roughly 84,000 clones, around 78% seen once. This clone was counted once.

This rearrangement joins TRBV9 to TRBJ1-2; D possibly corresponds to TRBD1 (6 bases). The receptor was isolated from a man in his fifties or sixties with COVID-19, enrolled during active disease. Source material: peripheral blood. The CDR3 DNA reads TGTGCCAGCAGCGTAGAGGGCCAGGGGACTGGCTACACCTTC. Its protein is CASSVEGQGTGYTF.